This T cell receptor (beta chain) was observed in a study of CD8+CD57+ T cells in acquired aplastic anemia. As for the study in general: The DNA of sorted CD4+ and CD8+ cells averaged approximately 3.3 ug.

Investigators profiled TCR beta VDJ and CDR3 from genomic DNA template. From the reads, TCRdb called clonotypes with MiXCR, one entry per CDR3 protein. Of under 350,000 distinct CDR3 sequences detected, 56% appear once; the ten largest clones hold roughly 1.2%. The sequenced patients had an expansion of CD8+CD57+ cells seen by flow cytometry. Each patient gave a blood sample that was collected before any therapy had been received. The length of the CDR3 is 16 residues. Trimming cost V 1 base and J 0 bases, with 12 bases left between them. Germline values: CDR1 LNHDA, CDR2 SQIVND (reference sequence). This clonotype was seen a single time.

This chain uses TRBV19 with TRBJ2-5, with D possibly TRBD2 on 5 matching bases. The specimen was sorted CD4+, CD8+, or CD8+CD57+ T cells (not recorded which) from PBMCs. The clonotype originates from a human donor with aplastic anemia. CDR3 nucleotides: TGTGCCAGTAGTATAGTTCTAGCTGGAGACCAAGAGACCCAGTACTTC. It specifies CASSIVLAGDQETQYF.